The 12 T cell receptor beta chains below were found in one sample sequenced in a study of low-dose radiotherapy and immunotherapy resistance in tumors. TRAV- and TRBV-specific primers were used for first-strand cDNA, which covered alpha and beta chains. A roughly 21-cycle PCR with a constant-region primer and V-primer adapter amplified TCRs. TCRdb reprocessed the reads with MiXCR, giving one entry per CDR3 protein. The repertoire holds 16,000 or so distinct CDR3 sequences, with approximately 70% as singletons. These receptors all come from a human donor with advanced metastatic prostate, ovarian, gallbladder or colorectal cancer (not recorded which). This table probably holds off-target reads from a library built for another chain.

The chain joins TRBV28 to TRBJ1-6; TRBD1 matches 11 bases. With V trimmed by 7 bases and J by 8 bases, 7 bases remained unmatched. Germline CDR1 and CDR2: MDHEN and SYDVKM. This CDR3 contains 15 residues. The CDR3: CASKGDRGKDSPLHF. The DNA for the CDR3 is TGTGCCAGCAAAGGGGACAGGGGGAAGGATTCACCCCTCCACTTT.

The chain combines TRBV29-1 with TRBJ2-5, with a possible D match to TRBD2 (5 bases). The CDR3 totals 13 residues. Germline lookup yields CDR1 SQVTM and CDR2 ANQGSEA. V gave up 3 bases and J gave up 4 bases, with 12 bases separating them. The CDR3 sequence is CSVELGRGETQYF. The CDR3 DNA reads as TGCAGCGTTGAGCTTGGTCGGGGAGAGACCCAGTACTTC. The full variable domain, in which reference TRBV29-1 and TRBJ2-5 provide the parts outside the CDR3, is SAVISQKPSRDICQRGTSLTIQCQVDSQVTMMFWYRQQPGQSLTLIATANQGSEATYESGFVIDKFPISRPNLTFSTLTVSNMSPEDSSIYLCSVELGRGETQYFGPGTRLLVL.

The chain combines TRBV11-2 with TRBJ2-1; 7 bases match TRBD2. Trimming at V came to 1 base and at J to 8 bases, leaving 11 bases not matched to a gene. Germline values: CDR1 SGHAT, CDR2 FQNNGV. There are 16 residues in the CDR3. The CDR3 spells CASSLAGGHNVDEQFF. In DNA, the CDR3 is TGTGCCAGCAGCTTAGCGGGAGGACACAATGTCGATGAGCAGTTCTTC.

The chain has TRBV30 and TRBJ2-1, with D perhaps TRBD1 (5 bases). Germline lookup yields CDR1 GTSNPN and CDR2 SVGIG (reference sequence). Trimming took 4 bases from V and 4 from J, leaving 11 bases between them. The CDR3 totals 13 residues. The CDR3 here is CAWKVDSYNEQFF. CDR3 nucleotides: TGTGCCTGGAAGGTCGACAGTTACAATGAGCAGTTCTTC.

V and J are TRBV4-2 and TRBJ1-5; D gene ambiguous. Germline V gene lookup returns CDR1 LGHNA and CDR2 YNFKEQ. V was shortened by 3 bases and J by 4 bases, with 13 bases between the two germline ends. There are 15 residues in the CDR3. As DNA, the CDR3 is TGTGCCAGCAGCCAGGGGTCCCGGGGAAATCAGCCCCAGCATTTT. This translates into CASSQGSRGNQPQHF.

The gene calls are TRBV9 and TRBJ2-4; D possibly corresponds to TRBD2 (5 bases). Germline loops: CDR1 SGDLS, CDR2 YYNGEE. CDR3 length: 17 amino acids. V shed 3 bases and J shed 1 base, with 17 bases lying between them. As DNA, the CDR3 is TGTGCCAGCAGCGCCCCGGTGGCTAGCACCGCCAAAAACATTCAGTACTTC. Protein: CASSAPVASTAKNIQYF. Full variable domain (remainder filled in from reference TRBV9 and TRBJ2-4): DSGVTQTPKHLITATGQRVTLRCSPRSGDLSVYWYQQSLDQGLQFLIQYYNGEERAKGNILERFSAQQFPDLHSELNLSSLELGDSALYFCASSAPVASTAKNIQYFGAGTRLSVL.

The V gene is TRBV2, the J gene TRBJ2-1; D unresolved. This CDR3 has 12 residues. V lost 7 bases to trimming and J lost 8 bases, with 12 bases between them. CDR1 is SNHLY, CDR2 FYNNEI, per germline. CDR3: CASTGTGDEQFF. The DNA for the CDR3 is TGTGCCAGCACAGGCACTGGGGATGAGCAGTTCTTC.

The genes are TRBV28 and TRBJ2-2; D possibly corresponds to TRBD1 (7 bases). The germline V gene encodes CDR1 MDHEN and CDR2 SYDVKM. The CDR3 is 13 amino acids. Trimming stripped 10 bases from V and 6 bases from J, with 15 bases between. The CDR3 DNA reads TGTGCCACCCCAGGGGGGTTTTCCGGGGAGCTGTTTTTT. It codes for CATPGGFSGELFF.

The CDR3 sequence is CASSPRQRMNTEAFF. CDR3 DNA: TGTGCCAGCAGCCCTAGACAGAGGATGAACACTGAAGCTTTCTTT. V is TRBV13 and J is TRBJ1-1; D might be TRBD1 (5 bases). CDR1 and CDR2 (germline): PRHDT, FYEKMQ (reference sequence). V gave up 5 bases and J gave up 0 bases, with 13 bases separating them. The CDR3 covers 15 residues.

This clonotype was recorded a few times. This chain links TRBV12-3 or TRBV12-4 with TRBJ2-1, with 12 bases that match TRBD2. V shed 4 bases and J 7 bases; nucleotides not matched to a gene: 5. The CDR3 spans 15 residues. CDR3 in amino acids: CASSYGTSGLNEQFF. The CDR3 bases are TGTGCCAGCAGTTACGGGACTAGCGGGTTGAATGAGCAGTTCTTC.

This clonotype has only one observation. The V and J genes are TRBV12-2 and TRBJ2-1; the D call of TRBD1 is as the table states it, not checked on the DNA. TRBV12-2 is termed a pseudogene. CDR3 length equals 18 residues. CDR3 in amino acids: CASRLVRPGPSSYNEQFF. The CDR3 nucleotides read TGTGCAAGTCGCTTAGTCCGACCGGGACCTAGCTCCTACAATGAGCAGTTCTTC.

The chain couples TRBV18 to TRBJ2-7, with no clear D. Germline CDR1 KGHSH, CDR2 LQKENI. The CDR3 is 13 amino acids. Trimming removed 3 bases from V and 0 bases from J, with 6 bases in between. CDR3 bases: TGTGCCAGCTCACCTCCGAGCTCCTACGAGCAGTACTTC. Translation gives CASSPPSSYEQYF.